The 8 T cell receptor beta chains below come from one sample, sequenced in a study of cytomegalovirus exposure and HLA in healthy donors. This PCR relied on a set of 60 Vbeta primers and 13 Jbeta primers. Method: immunoSEQ multiplex PCR; TCRdb's copy keeps in-frame clones and lacks some. The table includes approximately 150,000 clones, roughly 68% detected once. The sequencing sample was made of PBMCs. The receptor set was obtained from a man in his sixties in good health and CMV-seronegative.

The chain is built from TRBV7-2 and TRBJ1-2; 11 bases match TRBD1. CDR3 size: 14 residues. Germline CDR1 reads SGHTA; CDR2 reads FQGNSA. V lost 3 bases, J lost 4 bases, and 1 base stayed unmatched. CDR3 loop: CASSLDRGPYGYTF. CDR3 DNA sequence: TGTGCCAGCAGCTTGGACAGGGGGCCCTATGGCTACACCTTC.

The gene calls are TRBV28 and TRBJ2-7; D not certain. Germline-derived CDR1 and CDR2 are MDHEN and SYDVKM. The CDR3 contains 14 residues. This chain's CDR3 is CASSVGRPSYEQYF. Written as DNA, the CDR3 is TGTGCGTCCTCGGTGGGCAGACCCTCCTACGAGCAGTACTTC.

The gene calls are TRBV19 and TRBJ2-2, with TRBD2 identical over 10 bases. Trimming cost V 7 bases and J 7 bases; bases outside gene matches: 12. Germline loops: CDR1 LNHDA, CDR2 SQIVND (reference sequence). The CDR3 has 16 residues. For the CDR3, the DNA is TGTGCCAGTACCCGGGGGGCTAGCGGGAGTATCGGGGAGCTGTTTTTT. It yields the protein CASTRGASGSIGELFF. The variable domain in full, completed from reference TRBV19 and TRBJ2-2, reads DGGITQSPKYLFRKEGQNVTLSCEQNLNHDAMYWYRQDPGQGLRLIYYSQIVNDFQKGDIAEGYSVSREKKESFPLTVTSAQKNPTAFYLCASTRGASGSIGELFFGEGSRLTVL.

J is TRBJ1-5 and V is TRBV7-9, with TRBD1 as a possible D gene (5 bases). The germline V and J ends were trimmed by 1 base and 4 bases, with 14 bases remaining between them. The CDR3 length is 16 residues. CDR1 and CDR2 (germline): SEHNR, FQNEAQ (reference sequence). CDR3: CASSLVGVGANQPQHF. The CDR3 coding sequence is TGTGCCAGCAGCTTAGTAGGGGTTGGAGCAAATCAGCCCCAGCATTTT.

This chain connects TRBV7-9 to TRBJ2-7, with 15 bases that match TRBD2. J gave up 5 bases and V 5 bases, and 10 bases lay outside the gene matches. This CDR3 spans 17 amino acids. The germline gives CDR1 SEHNR, CDR2 FQNEAQ (reference sequence). CDR3 sequence: CASSPGLAGGPAHEQYF. The CDR3 region has the DNA TGTGCCAGCAGCCCTGGACTAGCGGGAGGGCCCGCCCACGAGCAGTACTTC.

This chain uses TRBV4-1 with TRBJ2-2; perhaps TRBD1 as D (5 bases). This CDR3 is 18 amino acids long. Trimming stripped 1 base from V and 5 bases from J, with 20 bases between. Per germline, CDR1 MGHRA and CDR2 YSYEKL. The CDR3 DNA follows: TGCGCCAGCAGCCAAGCTCTTGAAGGTCCCCAGGGAACCGGGGAGCTGTTTTTT. Its protein is CASSQALEGPQGTGELFF.

The rearrangement uses TRBV29-1 and TRBJ2-6; 9 positions agree with TRBD1. The J segment lost 1 base and the V segment lost 4 bases, leaving 11 bases of the junction unmatched. The CDR3 spans 18 residues. CDR1 and CDR2 (germline): SQVTM, ANQGSEA. The CDR3 region has the DNA TGCAGCGTTGTGGGGACCGGGACAGGGATATCTGGGGCCAACGTCCTGACTTTC. This codes for CSVVGTGTGISGANVLTF. Full variable domain (rest looked up from reference TRBV29-1 and TRBJ2-6): SAVISQKPSRDICQRGTSLTIQCQVDSQVTMMFWYRQQPGQSLTLIATANQGSEATYESGFVIDKFPISRPNLTFSTLTVSNMSPEDSSIYLCSVVGTGTGISGANVLTFGAGSRLTVL.

The genes are TRBV4-3 and TRBJ1-5; no reliable D call. The CDR3 runs to 15 residues. Trimming removed 0 bases from V and 5 bases from J, with 11 bases in between. CDR1 and CDR2 from the germline V gene are LGHNA and YSLEER. This chain's CDR3 is CASSQEGRKDQPQHF. The CDR3 DNA reads as TGCGCCAGCAGCCAAGAGGGCAGGAAGGATCAGCCCCAGCATTTT.